The 20 T cell receptor beta chains in this list originate from one sample, sequenced in a study of blood T cell repertoires in COVID-19. Here immunoSEQ multiplex PCR was the method, and the copy in TCRdb shows in-frame clones only, minus some. There are more than 50,000 clones in the sample; more than 60% occur only once, and about 15% lies in the top ten. Sequenced sample: peripheral blood. These receptors were obtained from a woman aged 70-85 years with acute or convalescent COVID-19.

This chain links TRBV27 with TRBJ1-1; D call uncertain. Germline CDR1 MNHEY, CDR2 SMNVEV (reference sequence). The CDR3 covers 13 residues. V gave up 3 bases and J gave up 4 bases, with 9 bases separating them. The CDR3 DNA reads TGTGCCAGCAGTTTGGGCGGGGTCACTGAAGCTTTCTTT. This gives the protein CASSLGGVTEAFF.

Here the CDR3 DNA reads TGCGCCAGCAGCTCGGGGGGAGGGATGGAGGCAACTAATGAAAAACTGTTTTTT. Its translation: CASSSGGGMEATNEKLFF. The rearrangement uses TRBV5-1 and TRBJ1-4; the D gene is possibly TRBD1 (5 bases). CDR1 is SGHRS, CDR2 YFSETQ, per germline. Trimming removed 3 bases at V and 0 bases at J, with 18 bases between. The CDR3 loop spans 18 amino acids. Drawing the rest from reference TRBV5-1 and TRBJ1-4, the complete variable domain is KAGVTQTPRYLIKTRGQQVTLSCSPISGHRSVSWYQQTPGQGLQFLFEYFSETQRNKGNFPGRFSGRQFSNSRSEMNVSTLELGDSALYLCASSSGGGMEATNEKLFFGSGTQLSVL.

This clone is medium-sized in the sample. The chain's CDR3 is CASSPSTDTQYF. The CDR3 DNA follows: TGTGCCAGCAGCCCATCCACAGATACGCAGTATTTT. The chain couples TRBV5-4 to TRBJ2-3; D is ambiguous. Germline CDR1 and CDR2: SGHNT and YYREEE (reference sequence). Trimming left V 4 bases short and J 2 bases short, with 5 bases between. The CDR3 length is 12 residues. The full variable domain, rest sourced from reference TRBV5-4 and TRBJ2-3, is ETGVTQSPTHLIKTRGQQVTLRCSSQSGHNTVSWYQQALGQGPQFIFQYYREEENGRGNFPPRFSGLQFPNYSSELNVNALELDDSALYLCASSPSTDTQYFGPGTRLTVL.

In its sample, this clone was seen many times. V gene TRBV6-5 combines with J gene TRBJ1-3; D is uncertain. V lost 2 bases and J lost 2, with 7 bases in between. CDR1 and CDR2 from the germline V gene are MNHEY and SVGAGI. This CDR3 is built from 14 residues. CDR3 sequence: CASSYDQTGNTIYF. The CDR3 DNA reads as TGTGCCAGCAGTTACGATCAGACTGGAAACACCATATATTTT.

The chain carries TRBV27 and TRBJ1-2; D gene unclear. The CDR3 length is 13 residues. Germline loops: CDR1 MNHEY, CDR2 SMNVEV (reference sequence). Trimming took 6 bases from V and 6 from J, leaving 14 bases between them. CDR3: CASRRPGSDGYTF. The CDR3 coding sequence is TGTGCCAGCAGGCGCCCCGGGTCCGATGGCTACACCTTC.

This rearrangement joins TRBV10-2 to TRBJ2-3; 8 bases line up with TRBD1. Unmatched junction bases numbered 7, after V lost 6 bases and J lost 14 bases. Germline V CDR1 and CDR2: WSHSY, SAAADI. This CDR3 is built from 11 residues. DNA for the CDR3: TGCGCCAGCAGGGGGGGACAGGCGGTGTATTTT. It translates to CASRGGQAVYF.

This chain connects TRBV3-1 (or the pseudogene TRBV3-2) to TRBJ2-3; TRBD1 might be the D (6 bases). The CDR3 spans 18 residues. The V gene lost 0 bases and the J gene lost 1 base, with 17 bases spanning the gap. CDR1 is LGHDT and CDR2 is YNNKEL in the germline V gene (reference sequence). The CDR3, as DNA: TGTGCCAGCAGCCAAGACTGGCCCCTGGGGGCGCGCACAGATACGCAGTATTTT. As protein: CASSQDWPLGARTDTQYF.

The rearrangement uses TRBV5-1 and TRBJ2-1, with 13 bases that match TRBD2. This CDR3 contains 19 residues. Germline loops: CDR1 SGHRS, CDR2 YFSETQ. V dropped 4 bases and J dropped 0; count of bases not matched to a gene: 10. CDR3 residues: CASSRTSGGGLSSYNEQFF. In DNA form, the CDR3 reads TGCGCCAGCAGCAGGACTAGCGGGGGCGGTTTGAGCTCCTACAATGAGCAGTTCTTC.

The genes are TRBV12-3 or TRBV12-4 and TRBJ1-2; D unresolved. V lost 2 bases to trimming and J lost 2 bases, with 6 bases between them. The CDR3 length is 13 residues. This CDR3 reads CASSLFQNYGYTF. DNA for the CDR3: TGTGCCAGCAGTTTATTCCAAAACTATGGCTACACCTTC.

J is TRBJ2-7 and V is TRBV7-8, with 9 bases fitting TRBD1. CDR1 is SGHVS and CDR2 is FQNEAQ in the germline V gene. V was pared by 5 bases and J by 3 bases, with 14 bases of the junction left unmatched. This CDR3 has 17 residues. CDR3 region: CASSLKSPGQGYYEQYF. The DNA for the CDR3 is TGTGCCAGCAGCCTCAAATCCCCGGGACAGGGTTACTACGAGCAGTACTTC.

V gene TRBV10-3 combines with J gene TRBJ2-1, with 8 nucleotides matching TRBD1. V lost 7 bases to trimming and J lost 5 bases; unmatched junction nucleotides: 10. Germline loops: CDR1 ENHRY, CDR2 SYGVKD. The CDR3 totals 15 residues. The CDR3 DNA reads as TGTGCCATCACTCAGTCCCGGGACAGGAACAATGAGCAGTTCTTC. Amino acid sequence: CAITQSRDRNNEQFF.

This clone was recorded a few times. The chain employs TRBV6-5 and TRBJ1-1; D ambiguous. Germline V gene data show CDR1 as MNHEY and CDR2 as SVGAGI. V was pared by 7 bases and J by 0 bases, with 9 bases between. The CDR3 length is 13 residues. In DNA, the CDR3 is TGTGCCAGCACCAATAGCTTGAACACTGAAGCTTTCTTT. Protein: CASTNSLNTEAFF.

The CDR3 protein is CAISESRSATGELFF. In DNA form, the CDR3 reads TGTGCCATCAGTGAGTCGAGAAGTGCCACCGGGGAGCTGTTTTTT. The chain carries TRBV10-3 and TRBJ2-2; D call uncertain. This CDR3 contains 15 residues. Germline CDR1 and CDR2: ENHRY and SYGVKD. Trimming took 0 bases from V and 4 from J, leaving 9 bases between them.

The chain joins TRBV10-3 to TRBJ2-7; D is unresolved. Germline V CDR1 and CDR2: ENHRY, SYGVKD. This CDR3 region has 13 residues. CDR3 in amino acids: CAISEVGAYELSV. CDR3 bases: TGTGCCATCAGTGAGGTAGGAGCGTACGAATTGTCGGTC.

CDR3 DNA: TGCGCCAGCAGCCAAGATCGGGAGACAGGGAGACCTGAAGCTTTCTTT. Protein sequence: CASSQDRETGRPEAFF. The chain joins TRBV4-1 to TRBJ1-1; 7 nucleotides agree with TRBD1. This CDR3 spans 16 amino acids. J gave up 6 bases and V 0 bases, and 10 bases lay outside the gene matches. Germline values: CDR1 MGHRA, CDR2 YSYEKL.

The V and J genes are TRBV30 and TRBJ1-1; tentative D call: TRBD1 (6 bases). This CDR3 region has 16 residues. Trimming removed 4 bases at V and 2 bases at J, with 20 bases between. CDR1 is GTSNPN, CDR2 SVGIG, per germline (reference sequence). The DNA for the CDR3 is TGTGCCTGGACTACCACGCAGGACAGAGTCAACACTGAAGCTTTCTTT. Its translation is CAWTTTQDRVNTEAFF.

The genes are TRBV30 and TRBJ1-2, with no clear D. This CDR3 contains 13 residues. Trimming shortened V by 0 bases and J by 8 bases, and 13 bases separated the two germline ends. The germline CDR1 and CDR2 sequences are GTSNPN and SVGIG (reference sequence). The CDR3 protein is CAWSVNGFEGYTF. The CDR3, as DNA: TGTGCCTGGAGTGTAAACGGGTTTGAAGGCTACACCTTC.

The V gene is TRBV4-1, the J gene TRBJ2-1; 9 bases are a match to TRBD1. CDR1 is MGHRA, CDR2 YSYEKL, per germline. The CDR3 totals 16 residues. J lost 7 bases, V lost 0 bases, and 7 bases had no gene match. The CDR3 sequence: CASSQDPDRGGNEQFF. The CDR3 coding sequence is TGCGCCAGCAGCCAAGATCCGGACAGGGGAGGGAATGAGCAGTTCTTC.

The J gene is TRBJ1-5, the V gene TRBV27; D possibly corresponds to TRBD1 (6 bases). Trimming stripped 2 bases from V and 6 bases from J, with 14 bases between. Germline lookup yields CDR1 MNHEY and CDR2 SMNVEV (reference sequence). This CDR3 has 15 amino acids. CDR3 nucleotides: TGTGCCAGCAGTTTAGGGCCAGGGGTGACTCAGCCCCAGCATTTT. This gives the protein CASSLGPGVTQPQHF.

This clone was recorded a few times. DNA for the CDR3: TGTGCCAGCAGGCGCAGCCAGGGGCTCGATCAGCCCCAGCATTTT. Its translation: CASRRSQGLDQPQHF. The chain couples TRBV6-5 to TRBJ1-5; D may be TRBD1 (6 bases). The CDR3 is made up of 15 amino acids. From germline, CDR1 is MNHEY and CDR2 SVGAGI. V gave up 6 bases and J gave up 5 bases, with 17 bases separating them.